The 5 T cell receptor beta chains below all came from one sample that was sequenced in a study of T cell responses to AZD1222 COVID-19 vaccine. Some clones are missing from TCRdb's copy, which holds only in-frame ones; the method was immunoSEQ multiplex PCR. The sample lists about 61,000 clones, 81% occurring once. Sequenced material: peripheral blood, taken 28 days after the second AZD1222 dose. Source of these receptors: an adult who received the AZD1222 COVID-19 vaccine.

This sequence joins TRBV25-1 and TRBJ1-3, with 7 positions matching TRBD1. The CDR3 contains 15 residues. CDR1 is MGHDK and CDR2 is SYGVNS in the germline V gene. V lost 6 bases to trimming and J lost 0 bases; unmatched junction nucleotides: 5. The CDR3 nucleotides read TGTGCCAGCAGCCCACAGGGGAGCTCTGGAAACACCATATATTTT. Translating gives CASSPQGSSGNTIYF.

The chain joins TRBV28 to TRBJ1-6; 8 nucleotides match TRBD1. V lost 4 bases and J lost 10; bases outside the gene matches: 6. Germline lookup yields CDR1 MDHEN and CDR2 SYDVKM. The CDR3 length is 14 residues. The CDR3 nucleotides read TGTGCCAGCAGTTCAGGACAGGGCGGATCACCCCTCCACTTT. Translated, it gives CASSSGQGGSPLHF.

The CDR3 is CSVSQGAYQETQYF. The CDR3 DNA reads as TGCAGCGTTTCACAGGGGGCCTACCAAGAGACCCAGTACTTC. The chain is built from TRBV29-1 and TRBJ2-5, with 9 bases matching TRBD1. Germline V lookup: CDR1 SQVTM, CDR2 ANQGSEA. This CDR3 region has 14 residues. With V trimmed by 5 bases and J by 0 bases, 4 bases remained unmatched.

The chain uses TRBV5-1 and TRBJ2-5; TRBD1 aligns across 11 bases. In germline, CDR1 is SGHRS, CDR2 YFSETQ. The CDR3 is 17 residues long. J gave up 5 bases and V 1 base, and 10 bases lay outside the gene matches. The CDR3 sequence is CASSLSGPGTGGETQYF. The DNA of the CDR3 is TGCGCCAGCAGCTTGTCAGGGCCCGGGACAGGGGGTGAGACCCAGTACTTC.

The chain has TRBV28 and TRBJ2-1; 9 bases are a match to TRBD2. CDR3 length: 15 residues. Trimming took 7 bases from V and 2 from J; bases not matched to a gene: 6. The germline gives CDR1 MDHEN, CDR2 SYDVKM. In DNA, the CDR3 is TGTGCCAGCACCGCGGGGGGGATTACCTACAATGAGCAGTTCTTC. Translating it yields CASTAGGITYNEQFF. Together with reference TRBV28 and TRBJ2-1, the CDR3 gives the full variable domain: DVKVTQSSRYLVKRTGEKVFLECVQDMDHENMFWYRQDPGLGLRLIYFSYDVKMKEKGDIPEGYSVSREKKERFSLILESASTNQTSMYLCASTAGGITYNEQFFGPGTRLTVL.